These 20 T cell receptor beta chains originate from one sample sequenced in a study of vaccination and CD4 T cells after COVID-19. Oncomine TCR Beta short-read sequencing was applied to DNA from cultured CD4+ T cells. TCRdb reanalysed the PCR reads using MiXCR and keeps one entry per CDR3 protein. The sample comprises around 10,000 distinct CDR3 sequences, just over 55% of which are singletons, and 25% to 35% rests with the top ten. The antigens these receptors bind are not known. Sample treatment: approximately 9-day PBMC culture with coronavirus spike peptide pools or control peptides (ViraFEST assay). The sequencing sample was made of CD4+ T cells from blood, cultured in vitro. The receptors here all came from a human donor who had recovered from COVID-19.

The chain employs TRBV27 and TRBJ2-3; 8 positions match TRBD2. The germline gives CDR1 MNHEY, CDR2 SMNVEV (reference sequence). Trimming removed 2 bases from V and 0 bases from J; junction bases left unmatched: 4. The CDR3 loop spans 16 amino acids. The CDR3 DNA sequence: TGTGCCAGCAGTTTAGCTAGCGGGCCTAGCACAGATACGCAGTATTTT. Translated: CASSLASGPSTDTQYF.

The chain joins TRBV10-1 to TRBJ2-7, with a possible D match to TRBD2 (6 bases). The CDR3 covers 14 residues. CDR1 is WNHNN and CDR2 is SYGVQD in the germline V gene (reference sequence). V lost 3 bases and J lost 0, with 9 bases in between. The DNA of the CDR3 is TGCGCCAGCAGTGATGGGGGGAGCTCCTACGAGCAGTACTTC. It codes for CASSDGGSSYEQYF.

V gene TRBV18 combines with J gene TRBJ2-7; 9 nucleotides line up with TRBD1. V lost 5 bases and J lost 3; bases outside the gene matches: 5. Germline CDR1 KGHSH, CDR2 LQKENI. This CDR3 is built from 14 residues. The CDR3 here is CASSGDRENYEQYF. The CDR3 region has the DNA TGTGCCAGCTCAGGGGACAGGGAGAACTACGAGCAGTACTTC.

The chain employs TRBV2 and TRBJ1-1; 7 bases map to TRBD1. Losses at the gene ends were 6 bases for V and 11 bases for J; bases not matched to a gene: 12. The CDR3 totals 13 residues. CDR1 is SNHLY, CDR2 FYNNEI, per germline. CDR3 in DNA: TGTGCCAGCAGGACAGGGTGGGGGGATACGGCTTTCTTT. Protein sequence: CASRTGWGDTAFF.

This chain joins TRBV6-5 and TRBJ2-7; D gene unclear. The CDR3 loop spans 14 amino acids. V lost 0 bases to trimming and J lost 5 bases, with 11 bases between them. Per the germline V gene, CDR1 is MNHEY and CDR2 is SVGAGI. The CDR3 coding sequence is TGTGCCAGCAGTTACTCCGGCGAATCCCACGAGCAGTACTTC. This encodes CASSYSGESHEQYF.

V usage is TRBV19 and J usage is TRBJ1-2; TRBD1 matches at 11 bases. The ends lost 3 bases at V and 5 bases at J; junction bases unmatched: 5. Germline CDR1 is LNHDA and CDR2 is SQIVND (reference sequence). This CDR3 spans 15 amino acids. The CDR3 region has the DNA TGTGCCAGTAGTATGGCCGGGACAGGGGGGTATGGCTACACCTTC. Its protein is CASSMAGTGGYGYTF.

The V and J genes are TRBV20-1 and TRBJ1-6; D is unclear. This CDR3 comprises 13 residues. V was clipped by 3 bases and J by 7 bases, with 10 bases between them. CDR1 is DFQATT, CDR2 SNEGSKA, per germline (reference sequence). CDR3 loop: CSARVAGNSPLHF. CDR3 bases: TGCAGTGCTAGGGTAGCCGGGAATTCACCCCTCCACTTT.

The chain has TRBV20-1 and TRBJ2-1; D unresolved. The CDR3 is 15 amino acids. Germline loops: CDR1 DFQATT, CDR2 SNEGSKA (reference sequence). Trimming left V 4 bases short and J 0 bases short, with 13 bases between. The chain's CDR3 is CSAKWRFGSYNEQFF. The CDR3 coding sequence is TGCAGTGCTAAGTGGCGATTTGGCTCCTACAATGAGCAGTTCTTC.

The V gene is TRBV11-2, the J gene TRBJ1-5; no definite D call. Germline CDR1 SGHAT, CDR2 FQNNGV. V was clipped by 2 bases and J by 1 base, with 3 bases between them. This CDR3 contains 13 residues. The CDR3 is CASSLFSNQPQHF. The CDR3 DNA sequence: TGTGCCAGCAGCTTATTCAGCAATCAGCCCCAGCATTTT. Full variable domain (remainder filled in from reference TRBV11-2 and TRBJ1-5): EAGVAQSPRYKIIEKRQSVAFWCNPISGHATLYWYQQILGQGPKLLIQFQNNGVVDDSQLPKDRFSAERLKGVDSTLKIQPAKLEDSAVYLCASSLFSNQPQHFGDGTRLSIL.

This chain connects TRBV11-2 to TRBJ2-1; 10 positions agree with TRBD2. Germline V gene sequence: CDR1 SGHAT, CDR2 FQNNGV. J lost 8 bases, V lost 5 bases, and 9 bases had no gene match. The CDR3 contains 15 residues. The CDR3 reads CASSLERGGFDEQFF. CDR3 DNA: TGTGCCAGCAGCCTCGAGCGGGGGGGATTCGATGAGCAGTTCTTC.

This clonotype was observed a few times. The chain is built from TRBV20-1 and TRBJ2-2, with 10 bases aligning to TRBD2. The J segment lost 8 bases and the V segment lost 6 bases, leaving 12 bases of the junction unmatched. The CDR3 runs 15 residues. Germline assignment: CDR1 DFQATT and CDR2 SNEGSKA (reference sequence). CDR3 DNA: TGCAGTGCCAGCAACGTAGCGGGAGGAGTGGGGGAGCTGTTTTTT. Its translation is CSASNVAGGVGELFF.

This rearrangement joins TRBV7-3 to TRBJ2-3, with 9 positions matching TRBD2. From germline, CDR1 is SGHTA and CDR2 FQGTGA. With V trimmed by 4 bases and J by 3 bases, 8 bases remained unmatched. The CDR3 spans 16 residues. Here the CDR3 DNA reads TGTGCCAGCAGCTCCGGGCTAGCGGGACTGACAGATACGCAGTATTTT. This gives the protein CASSSGLAGLTDTQYF.

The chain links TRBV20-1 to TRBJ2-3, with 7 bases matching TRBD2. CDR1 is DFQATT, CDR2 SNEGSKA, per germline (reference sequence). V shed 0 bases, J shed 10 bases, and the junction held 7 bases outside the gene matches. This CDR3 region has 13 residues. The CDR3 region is CSARDLERGAQYF. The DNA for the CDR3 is TGCAGTGCTAGAGATTTAGAGCGGGGAGCGCAGTATTTT.

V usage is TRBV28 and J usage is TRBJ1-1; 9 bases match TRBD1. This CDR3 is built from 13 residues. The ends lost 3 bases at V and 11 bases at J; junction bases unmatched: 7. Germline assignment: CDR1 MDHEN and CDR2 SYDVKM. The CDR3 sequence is CASSFRDRESAFF. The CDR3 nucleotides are TGTGCCAGCAGTTTTAGGGACAGGGAATCGGCTTTCTTT.

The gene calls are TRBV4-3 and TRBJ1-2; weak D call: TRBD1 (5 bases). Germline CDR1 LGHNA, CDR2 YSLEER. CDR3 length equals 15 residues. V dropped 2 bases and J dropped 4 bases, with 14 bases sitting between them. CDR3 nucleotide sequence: TGCGCCAGCAGCCAAACCACAGGAGTTCGCTATGGCTACACCTTC. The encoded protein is CASSQTTGVRYGYTF.

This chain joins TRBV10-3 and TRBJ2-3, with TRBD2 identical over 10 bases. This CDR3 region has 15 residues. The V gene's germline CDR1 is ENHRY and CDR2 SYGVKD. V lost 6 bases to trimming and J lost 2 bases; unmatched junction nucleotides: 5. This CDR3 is CAISWTSGYTDTQYF. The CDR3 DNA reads TGTGCCATCAGCTGGACTAGCGGCTACACAGATACGCAGTATTTT.

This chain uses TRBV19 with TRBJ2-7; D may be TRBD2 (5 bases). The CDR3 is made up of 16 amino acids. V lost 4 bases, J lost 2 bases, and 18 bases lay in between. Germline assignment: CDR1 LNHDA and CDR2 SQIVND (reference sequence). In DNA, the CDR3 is TGTGCCAGTAGTAACACGGCCTCCGGGATACCCTACGAGCAGTACTTC. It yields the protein CASSNTASGIPYEQYF.

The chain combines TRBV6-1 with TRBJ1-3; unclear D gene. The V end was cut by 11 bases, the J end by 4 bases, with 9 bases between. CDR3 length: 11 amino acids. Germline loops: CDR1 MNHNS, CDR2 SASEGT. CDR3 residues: CAVVEGNTIYF. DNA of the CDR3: TGTGCCGTCGTAGAGGGAAACACCATATATTTT.

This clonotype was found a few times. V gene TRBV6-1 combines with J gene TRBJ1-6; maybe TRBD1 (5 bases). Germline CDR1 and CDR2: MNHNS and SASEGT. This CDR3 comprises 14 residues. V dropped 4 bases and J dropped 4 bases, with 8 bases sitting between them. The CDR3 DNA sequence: TGTGCCAGCAGTGCGGGACCATATAATTCACCCCTCCACTTT. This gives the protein CASSAGPYNSPLHF.

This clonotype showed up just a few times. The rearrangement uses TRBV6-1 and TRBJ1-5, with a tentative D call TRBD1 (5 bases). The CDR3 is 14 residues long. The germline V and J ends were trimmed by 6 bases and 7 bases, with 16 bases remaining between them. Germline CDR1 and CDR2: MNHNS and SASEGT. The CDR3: CASSPPGARQPQHF. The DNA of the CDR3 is TGTGCCAGCAGCCCTCCTGGGGCAAGACAGCCCCAGCATTTT.